This note documents a single T cell receptor beta chain sequence. Its antigen remains unknown. These data originate in a study of cytomegalovirus exposure and HLA in healthy donors. Both 60 Vbeta primers and 13 Jbeta primers went into the PCR. The assay was immunoSEQ multiplex PCR, and TCRdb's table has in-frame clones only and misses some. The sample contains approximately 130,000 clones, around 78% of which appear only once. Germline loops: CDR1 MNHNS, CDR2 SASEGT. The CDR3 spans 14 residues. Trimming cost V 3 bases and J 6 bases, with 11 bases left between them. Findings of the study overall: In a later analysis, a missense DCLRE1C variant was linked to TCR beta V- and J-gene trimming. Across donors, sequencing depth was assumed by presence/absence analyses to be roughly uniform. Later analysis showed TCR association rates varying by HLA locus, highest for DRB1 and lowest for HLA-C.

This chain connects TRBV6-1 to TRBJ2-2; TRBD2 might be the D (6 bases). The sample consisted of PBMCs. The source is a woman aged 45-65 years in good health and CMV-seronegative. CDR3 sequence reads: CASSDWGRSGELFF. The CDR3 nucleotides are TGTGCCAGCAGTGACTGGGGGAGGTCCGGGGAGCTGTTTTTT.